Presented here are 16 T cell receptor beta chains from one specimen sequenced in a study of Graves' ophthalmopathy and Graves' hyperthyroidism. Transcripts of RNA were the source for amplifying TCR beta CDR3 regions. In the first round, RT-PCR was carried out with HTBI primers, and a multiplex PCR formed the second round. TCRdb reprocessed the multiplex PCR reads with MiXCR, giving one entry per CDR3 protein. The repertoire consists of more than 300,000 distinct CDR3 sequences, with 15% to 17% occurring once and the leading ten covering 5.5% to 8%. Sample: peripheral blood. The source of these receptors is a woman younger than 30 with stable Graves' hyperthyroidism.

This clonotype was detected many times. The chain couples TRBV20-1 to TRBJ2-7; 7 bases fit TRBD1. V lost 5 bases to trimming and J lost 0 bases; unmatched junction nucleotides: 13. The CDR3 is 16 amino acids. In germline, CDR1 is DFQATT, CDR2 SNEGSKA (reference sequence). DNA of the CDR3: TGCAGTGCTTTACGGGGACAGCTGGTACCCTCCTACGAGCAGTACTTC. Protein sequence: CSALRGQLVPSYEQYF.

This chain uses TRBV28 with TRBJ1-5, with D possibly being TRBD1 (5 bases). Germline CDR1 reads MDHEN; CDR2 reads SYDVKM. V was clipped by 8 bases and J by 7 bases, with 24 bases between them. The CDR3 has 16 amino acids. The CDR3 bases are TGTGCCAGCTCGTCGGGGGTTTGGGGGTCCGGGCAGCCCCAGCATTTT. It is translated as CASSSGVWGSGQPQHF.

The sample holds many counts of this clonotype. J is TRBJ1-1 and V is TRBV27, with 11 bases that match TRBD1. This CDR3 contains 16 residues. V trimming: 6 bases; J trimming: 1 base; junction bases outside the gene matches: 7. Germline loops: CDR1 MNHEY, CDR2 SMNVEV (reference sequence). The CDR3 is CASSYGTGGRNTEAFF. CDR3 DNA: TGTGCCAGCAGCTACGGGACAGGGGGACGGAACACTGAAGCTTTCTTT.

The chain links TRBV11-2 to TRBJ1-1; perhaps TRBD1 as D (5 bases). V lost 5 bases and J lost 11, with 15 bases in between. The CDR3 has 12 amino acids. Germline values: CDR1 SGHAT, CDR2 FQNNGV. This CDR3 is CASSRPGNVAFF. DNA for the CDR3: TGTGCCAGCAGCCGACCAGGGAATGTGGCTTTCTTT.

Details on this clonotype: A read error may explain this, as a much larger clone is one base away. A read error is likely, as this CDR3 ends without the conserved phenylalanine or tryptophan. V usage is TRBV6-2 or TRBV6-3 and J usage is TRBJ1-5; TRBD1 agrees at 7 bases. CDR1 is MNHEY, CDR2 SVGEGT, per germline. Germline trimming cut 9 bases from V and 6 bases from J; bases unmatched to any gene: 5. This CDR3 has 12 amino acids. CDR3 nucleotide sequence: TGTGCCAGTTCGACAGGGATTCAGCCCCAGCATGTT. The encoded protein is CASSTGIQPQHV.

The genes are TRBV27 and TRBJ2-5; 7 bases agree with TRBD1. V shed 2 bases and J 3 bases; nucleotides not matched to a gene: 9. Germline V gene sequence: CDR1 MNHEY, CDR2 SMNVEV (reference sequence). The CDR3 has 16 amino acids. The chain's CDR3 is CASSLVWVTGKETQYF. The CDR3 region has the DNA TGTGCCAGCAGTTTAGTATGGGTGACAGGGAAAGAGACCCAGTACTTC.

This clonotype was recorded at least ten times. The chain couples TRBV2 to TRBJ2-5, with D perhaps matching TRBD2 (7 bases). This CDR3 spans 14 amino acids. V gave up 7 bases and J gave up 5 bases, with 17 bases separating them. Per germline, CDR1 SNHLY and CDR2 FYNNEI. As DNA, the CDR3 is TGTGCCAGCATCCTCAAGGGGGGGAGGGAGACCCAGTACTTC. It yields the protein CASILKGGRETQYF.

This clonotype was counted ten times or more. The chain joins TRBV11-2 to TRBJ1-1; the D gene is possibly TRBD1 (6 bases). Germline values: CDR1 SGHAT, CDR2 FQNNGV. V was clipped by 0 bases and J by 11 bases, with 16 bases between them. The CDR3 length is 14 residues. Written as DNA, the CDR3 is TGTGCCAGCAGCTTAGATCGGGTCCAGGGGCGGGCTTTCTTT. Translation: CASSLDRVQGRAFF. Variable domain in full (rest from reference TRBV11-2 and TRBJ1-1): EAGVAQSPRYKIIEKRQSVAFWCNPISGHATLYWYQQILGQGPKLLIQFQNNGVVDDSQLPKDRFSAERLKGVDSTLKIQPAKLEDSAVYLCASSLDRVQGRAFFGQGTRLTVV.

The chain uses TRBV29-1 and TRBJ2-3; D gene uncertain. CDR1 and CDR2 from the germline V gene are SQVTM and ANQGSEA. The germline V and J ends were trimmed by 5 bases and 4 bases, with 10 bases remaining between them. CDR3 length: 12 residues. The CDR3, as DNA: TGCAGCGTTCGCCTATCGTCAGATACGCAGTATTTT. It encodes CSVRLSSDTQYF.

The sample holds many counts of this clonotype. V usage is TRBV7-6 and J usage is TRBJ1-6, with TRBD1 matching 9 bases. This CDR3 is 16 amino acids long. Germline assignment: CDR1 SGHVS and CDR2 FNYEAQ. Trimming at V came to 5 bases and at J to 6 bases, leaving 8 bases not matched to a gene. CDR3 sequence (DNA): TGTGCCAGCAGCCCTCTAGGGACAGGGAGTAATTCACCCCTCCACTTT. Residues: CASSPLGTGSNSPLHF. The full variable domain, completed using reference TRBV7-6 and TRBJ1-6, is GAGVSQSPRYKVTKRGQDVALRCDPISGHVSLYWYRQALGQGPEFLTYFNYEAQQDKSGLPNDRFSAERPEGSISTLTIQRTEQRDSAMYRCASSPLGTGSNSPLHFGNGTRLTVT.

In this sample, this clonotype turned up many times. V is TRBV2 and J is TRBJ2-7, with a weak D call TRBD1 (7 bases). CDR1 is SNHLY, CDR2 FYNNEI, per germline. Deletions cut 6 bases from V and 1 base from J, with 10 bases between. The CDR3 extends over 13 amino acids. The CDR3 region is CASRRGQSYEQYF. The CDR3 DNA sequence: TGTGCCAGCAGGCGGGGACAGTCCTACGAGCAGTACTTC.

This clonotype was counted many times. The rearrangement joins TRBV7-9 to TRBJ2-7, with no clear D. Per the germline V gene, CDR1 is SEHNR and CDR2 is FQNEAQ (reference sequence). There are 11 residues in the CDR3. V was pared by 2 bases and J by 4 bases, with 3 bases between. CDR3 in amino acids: CASSLQYEQYF. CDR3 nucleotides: TGTGCCAGCAGCTTACAGTACGAGCAGTACTTC.

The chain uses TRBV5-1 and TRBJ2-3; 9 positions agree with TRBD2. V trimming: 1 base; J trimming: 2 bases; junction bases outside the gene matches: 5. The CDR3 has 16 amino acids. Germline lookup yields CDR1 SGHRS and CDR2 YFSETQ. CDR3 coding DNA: TGCGCCAGCAGCTTGCGGCCTAGCGGGGACACAGATACGCAGTATTTT. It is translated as CASSLRPSGDTDTQYF.

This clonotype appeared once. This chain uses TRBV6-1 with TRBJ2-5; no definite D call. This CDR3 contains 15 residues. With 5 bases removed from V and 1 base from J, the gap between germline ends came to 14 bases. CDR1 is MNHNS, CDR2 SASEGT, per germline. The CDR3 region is CASSPAPGGQETQYF. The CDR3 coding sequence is TGTGCCAGCAGTCCCGCCCCTGGCGGCCAAGAGACCCAGTACTTC.

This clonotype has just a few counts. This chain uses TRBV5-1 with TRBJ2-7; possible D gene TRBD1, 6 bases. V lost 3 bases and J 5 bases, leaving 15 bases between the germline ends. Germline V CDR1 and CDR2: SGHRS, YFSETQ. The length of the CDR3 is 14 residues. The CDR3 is CASSSGPGVDEQYF. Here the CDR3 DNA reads TGCGCCAGCAGCTCCGGACCAGGGGTGGACGAGCAGTACTTC.

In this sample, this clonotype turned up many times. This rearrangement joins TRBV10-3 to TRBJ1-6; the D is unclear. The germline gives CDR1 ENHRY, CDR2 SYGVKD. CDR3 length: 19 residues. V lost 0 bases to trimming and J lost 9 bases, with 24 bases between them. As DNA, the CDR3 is TGTGCCATCAGTGAGTCATCTATAATCCTCAATCTCGCGACTTCACCCCTCCACTTT. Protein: CAISESSIILNLATSPLHF.